Presented here are 5 T cell receptor beta chains from one specimen sequenced in a study of blood T cell repertoires in COVID-19. Clones were sequenced by immunoSEQ multiplex PCR, and TCRdb holds only the in-frame ones, with some missing. The table records about 240,000 clones, approximately 80% of them present only once. The sample consisted of peripheral blood. These receptors all come from a woman aged 80 or over with COVID-19, enrolled during active disease.

The chain combines TRBV21-1 with TRBJ2-1; the D call in the table, TRBD2, was not verified against the DNA. TRBV21-1 is described as a pseudogene. The CDR3 extends over 15 amino acids. CDR3 residues: CASLGTSGSYNEQFF. CDR3 nucleotide sequence: TGTGCCAGCCTCGGAACTAGCGGATCCTACAATGAGCAGTTCTTC.

This chain connects TRBV30 to TRBJ1-2; D may be TRBD1 (5 bases). Germline CDR1 and CDR2: GTSNPN and SVGIG (reference sequence). The CDR3 spans 13 residues. Trimming cost V 1 base and J 6 bases, with 12 bases left between them. DNA for the CDR3: TGTGCCTGGAGTGGGCAGGGTATGAATGGCTACACCTTC. Protein sequence: CAWSGQGMNGYTF.

This clone was seen just once. This specimen includes other DNA sequences encoding the same CDR3. The gene calls are TRBV5-1 and TRBJ1-5, with no clear D. Trimming stripped 0 bases from V and 4 bases from J, with 5 bases between. The CDR3 runs to 13 residues. The germline CDR1 and CDR2 sequences are SGHRS and YFSETQ. CDR3 in amino acids: CASSLDRNQPQHF. The CDR3 nucleotides are TGCGCCAGCAGCTTGGACAGAAATCAGCCCCAGCATTTT.

The chain joins TRBV14 to TRBJ2-1, with D perhaps matching TRBD2 (6 bases). Germline V gene lookup returns CDR1 SGHDN and CDR2 FVKESK. CDR3 length: 14 residues. V was pared by 0 bases and J by 7 bases, with 10 bases between. In nucleotides, the CDR3 is TGTGCCAGCAGCCAAGAATCTAGCGTAAATGAGCAGTTCTTC. Translation: CASSQESSVNEQFF.

CDR3 loop: CAISELAGGGYEQYF. In DNA form, the CDR3 reads TGTGCCATCAGTGAGCTAGCGGGGGGTGGATACGAGCAGTACTTC. V is TRBV10-3 and J is TRBJ2-7, with 11 bases matching TRBD2. Germline CDR1 ENHRY, CDR2 SYGVKD. The CDR3 runs to 15 residues. J lost 4 bases, V lost 2 bases, and 4 bases had no gene match.